This entry describes one T cell receptor beta chain. The count of this clone is one. No cognate antigen has been identified for it. No per-base quality is available; no much larger clone lies one base away. CDR1 and CDR2 are drawn from the germline V gene: SGHNT, YENEEA. The CDR3 runs 12 amino acids, cysteine and phenylalanine included. Of the read, only the CDR3 DNA is kept; its 36 bases are in frame from base 1. V is reduced by 4 bases and J by 5 bases, leaving a spacing of 8 bases between them. The data stem from a study of blood T cell repertoires in COVID-19 (dated by TCRdb to 2019 to 2021). For the wider study: Samples from collaborators originated in the United States, Italy and Spain and spanned both the acute and convalescent phases of COVID-19. The prospective study material was composed of cDNA or gDNA derived from T cells, B-cell-depleted T cells, or PBMCs. Subjects who had been exposed to COVID-19, were actively infected with it, or had recovered from it provided the deeply sampled blood TCRbeta repertoires that made up the dataset. A freely available public database, intended as a resource for researchers studying the immune response to SARS-CoV-2, is where the repertoires were released. Samples came from the ongoing ImmuneRACE study (first 160 participants) plus 1,254 subjects from 6 global collaborators. A de-identified subject ID, COVID-19 status, age in years and sex were almost always included in the sample metadata. Where HLA class I and class II types were available, the types were taken from metadata supplied by the sample provider, not from assay-based typing.

Participants in the prospective study were aged roughly 18 to 89 years, lived in under 30 United States geographic areas, and enrolled through a virtual design. To assign participants to cohorts, the prospective study relied on clinical history that participants themselves reported in a screening survey and a study questionnaire. Recovered participants in ImmuneRACE Cohort 3 were defined as having two consecutive negative NP/OP PCR tests, clearance from a healthcare professional, or resolution of symptoms. Mobile phlebotomists in the prospective study collected whole blood, serum and a nasopharyngeal or oropharyngeal swab from every participant. Prospective study participants could optionally give additional blood draws and questionnaires over a roughly 2-month period. Before DNA extraction, blood samples from the prospective study were shipped at room temperature or frozen. TCRbeta CDR3 regions were amplified from genomic DNA using the immunoSEQ Assay, a bias-controlled multiplex PCR. The paper's data handling went like this. The number of nucleated cells in each sample was estimated by amplification of reference gene primers within the assay. To quantify the absolute abundance of each unique TCRbeta CDR3 rearrangement, sequence reads were collapsed and filtered. For each sample, productive Simpson clonality was calculated as the square root of Simpson's diversity index over productive rearrangements. Not all clones reach the TCRdb copy of this immuneACCESS table, which keeps in-frame sequences only. Checked studies attribute under half of the gap to unresolved V genes and leave the rest unexplained. V, J and clone size are taken as reported in that table, and D and trimming were inferred from the DNA itself. For this sample there are approximately 360,000 clones; roughly four fifths appear just once. The ten most abundant clones make up about 5.4% of the sample.

The paper's findings and limits, for the study overall: Clinical and demographic metadata were provided uncurated, with the amount varying by source and participant.

Input material: PBMCs or T cells enriched from blood (not recorded which). The rearrangement combines TRBV11-3 with TRBJ1-1, and TRBD1 may be the D gene, going by 6 matching bases. The sequence came from a woman aged 45-59 years who had recovered from COVID-19. The CDR3 region has the sequence CASSSQGTEAFF. The nucleotides are TGTGCCAGCAGCTCTCAGGGGACTGAAGCTTTCTTT. With the portions outside the CDR3 filled from the reference TRBV11-3 and TRBJ1-1 genes, the complete variable region becomes EAGVVQSPRYKIIEKKQPVAFWCNPISGHNTLYWYLQNLGQGPELLIRYENEEAVDDSQLPKDRFSAERLKGVDSTLKIQPAELGDSAVYLCASSSQGTEAFFGQGTRLTVV.